The 30 T cell receptor beta chains below all came from one sample that was sequenced in a study of blood T cell repertoires in COVID-19 (dated by TCRdb to 2018 to 2021). To prepare the library, the immunoSEQ multiplex PCR assay was applied. TCRdb obtained this table from immuneACCESS and retained in-frame rearrangements with V and J assigned. These tables miss some clones; where compared with another copy, unresolved V genes account for less than half of the shortfall, and the remainder is unexplained. Within this sample are 150,000 to 200,000 clones, with approximately 90% of them counted one time only. The ten most abundant clones make up about 2.1% of the sample. Sequencing was carried out using peripheral blood. The receptors originated from a man between 65 and 85 years old with active or convalescent COVID-19.

The V gene is TRBV7-8, the J gene TRBJ1-1, with 11 bases identical to TRBD1. V trimming: 5 bases; J trimming: 3 bases; junction bases outside the gene matches: 5. The CDR3 covers 15 residues. The germline V gene has CDR1 SGHVS and CDR2 FQNEAQ. CDR3 sequence (DNA): TGTGCCAGCAGCATCCGGGGACAGGGGGACACTGAAGCTTTCTTT. This gives the protein CASSIRGQGDTEAFF.

This rearrangement joins TRBV6-5 to TRBJ1-2; the D is unclear. Germline CDR1 is MNHEY and CDR2 is SVGAGI. The CDR3 has 13 residues. V gave up 5 bases and J gave up 0 bases, with 7 bases separating them. In nucleotides, the CDR3 is TGTGCCAGCAGTCGGGATACTAACTATGGCTACACCTTC. Protein sequence: CASSRDTNYGYTF.

CDR3 amino acids: CASSLAGTSGSYEQYF. The CDR3 region has the DNA TGTGCCAGCAGCTTAGCCGGGACTAGCGGGAGTTACGAGCAGTACTTC. The chain carries TRBV7-2 and TRBJ2-7; 14 bases agree with TRBD2. The V and J ends lost 0 bases and 4 bases, in that order; junction bases with no gene match: 2. This CDR3 spans 16 amino acids. CDR1 is SGHTA and CDR2 is FQGNSA in the germline V gene.

The sample holds a few counts of this clone. The chain uses TRBV5-8 and TRBJ1-1; no clear D. CDR3 length: 11 amino acids. The germline V gene encodes CDR1 SGHTS and CDR2 YDEGEE. The ends were cut back, 5 bases at V and 10 bases at J, with 12 bases in the middle. The CDR3 loop is CASRAVLAAFF. The CDR3 coding sequence is TGTGCCAGCAGGGCGGTTTTGGCAGCTTTCTTT.

This clone was recorded a few times. This chain uses TRBV5-8 with TRBJ2-2; 14 bases fit TRBD2. Trimming at V came to 3 bases and at J to 4 bases, leaving 8 bases not matched to a gene. CDR1 is SGHTS and CDR2 is YDEGEE in the germline V gene. This CDR3 region has 18 residues. In DNA form, the CDR3 reads TGTGCCAGCAGCTCGAGTGGACTAGCGGGAGGCGGCACCGGGGAGCTGTTTTTT. This translates into CASSSSGLAGGGTGELFF.

In regard to this clone: This sample also contains other DNA sequences that code for the same CDR3. The chain joins TRBV11-2 to TRBJ2-7; no firm D call. V was trimmed by 4 bases and J by 2 bases, leaving 3 bases between them. The length of the CDR3 is 11 residues. Germline loops: CDR1 SGHAT, CDR2 FQNNGV. The DNA of the CDR3 is TGTGCCAGCAGCTATACCTACGAGCAGTACTTC. This sequence encodes CASSYTYEQYF.

The chain joins TRBV6-5 to TRBJ1-2, with 11 bases identical to TRBD1. The CDR3 runs to 15 residues. V gave up 2 bases and J gave up 5 bases; unmatched junction bases: 4. In germline, CDR1 is MNHEY, CDR2 SVGAGI. As DNA, the CDR3 is TGTGCCAGCAGTTACGTGGGACAGGGGGAATATGGCTACACCTTC. It specifies CASSYVGQGEYGYTF.

In nucleotides, the CDR3 is TGCAGTGCTACCAGGAACACTGAAGCTTTCTTT. It codes for CSATRNTEAFF. The chain links TRBV20-1 to TRBJ1-1; D is unresolved. Trimming removed 4 bases from V and 1 base from J, with 4 bases in between. In germline, CDR1 is DFQATT, CDR2 SNEGSKA (reference sequence). This CDR3 region has 11 residues.

This clone was detected a few times. The chain employs TRBV2 and TRBJ1-2; D is unresolved. Germline V gene data show CDR1 as SNHLY and CDR2 as FYNNEI. V was clipped by 6 bases and J by 0 bases, with 8 bases between them. The CDR3 loop spans 13 amino acids. The CDR3 reads CASSPAANYGYTF. DNA for the CDR3: TGTGCCAGCAGCCCCGCGGCTAACTATGGCTACACCTTC. The full variable domain, rest sourced from reference TRBV2 and TRBJ1-2, is EPEVTQTPSHQVTQMGQEVILRCVPISNHLYFYWYRQILGQKVEFLVSFYNNEISEKSEIFDDQFSVERPDGSNFTLKIRSTKLEDSAMYFCASSPAANYGYTFGSGTRLTVV.

In regard to this clone: A read error may account for a junction end that differs from germline. The chain employs TRBV7-2 and TRBJ1-1; D is unclear. The CDR3 length is 13 residues. CDR1 is SGHTA and CDR2 is FQGNSA in the germline V gene. CDR3 sequence (DNA): TGTGCCAGCAGCCTAGCCCAGGACACTGAAGCTTTCTTT. Translated: CASSLAQDTEAFF.

This rearrangement joins TRBV2 to TRBJ2-5; 7 bases are shared with TRBD1. Per germline, CDR1 SNHLY and CDR2 FYNNEI. V lost 5 bases and J lost 4; bases outside the gene matches: 4. The CDR3 spans 13 residues. In DNA, the CDR3 is TGTGCCAGCAGTTACAGGGGTGGAGAGACCCAGTACTTC. Its protein is CASSYRGGETQYF.

V usage is TRBV24-1 and J usage is TRBJ2-3; 16 nucleotides line up with TRBD2. After removal of 4 bases from V and 0 bases from J, the junction contained 12 bases not matched to a gene. This CDR3 is 21 amino acids long. Germline V CDR1 and CDR2: KGHDR, SFDVKD. CDR3 protein: CATSDRGTSGRAGLSTDTQYF. The CDR3 DNA reads as TGTGCCACCAGTGACCGCGGGACTAGCGGGAGGGCCGGGCTTAGCACAGATACGCAGTATTTT.

This clone was detected only a few times. The rearrangement joins TRBV14 to TRBJ1-4; perhaps TRBD1 as D (6 bases). There are 15 residues in the CDR3. V was cut by 1 base and J by 4 bases, with 10 bases left in between. The germline CDR1 and CDR2 sequences are SGHDN and FVKESK. The CDR3 DNA reads TGTGCCAGCAGCCAAGGGACAGCCCTTAATGAAAAACTGTTTTTT. Its translation is CASSQGTALNEKLFF.

The chain combines TRBV19 with TRBJ2-2; possibly TRBD1 for D (6 bases). Germline V lookup: CDR1 LNHDA, CDR2 SQIVND (reference sequence). The V gene lost 3 bases and the J gene lost 3 bases, with 8 bases spanning the gap. The CDR3 length is 14 residues. The CDR3 bases are TGTGCCAGTAGTATTTACAGGGACACCGGGGAGCTGTTTTTT. It translates to CASSIYRDTGELFF.

The chain links TRBV18 to TRBJ2-2, with D tentatively TRBD2 (5 bases). The CDR3 sequence is 15 residues long. Trimming shortened V by 3 bases and J by 3 bases, and 11 bases separated the two germline ends. The V gene's germline CDR1 is KGHSH and CDR2 LQKENI. Here the CDR3 reads CASSPSGEYTGELFF. DNA of the CDR3: TGTGCCAGCTCACCTTCCGGGGAATACACCGGGGAGCTGTTTTTT.

V and J are TRBV14 and TRBJ2-3; TRBD2 aligns across 11 bases. Germline V CDR1 and CDR2: SGHDN, FVKESK. There are 18 residues in the CDR3. V lost 0 bases and J lost 2; bases outside the gene matches: 7. CDR3 sequence: CASSQDRTGLAVTDTQYF. The CDR3 DNA sequence: TGTGCCAGCAGCCAAGATAGGACGGGACTAGCGGTCACAGATACGCAGTATTTT.

V is TRBV5-1 and J is TRBJ1-1, with D unresolved. V was clipped by 7 bases and J by 1 base, with 11 bases between them. This CDR3 has 13 amino acids. In germline, CDR1 is SGHRS, CDR2 YFSETQ. Here the CDR3 reads CASGQPENTEAFF. The CDR3, as DNA: TGCGCCAGCGGGCAGCCCGAGAACACTGAAGCTTTCTTT. Using reference TRBV5-1 and TRBJ1-1 for the parts outside the CDR3, the full variable domain is KAGVTQTPRYLIKTRGQQVTLSCSPISGHRSVSWYQQTPGQGLQFLFEYFSETQRNKGNFPGRFSGRQFSNSRSEMNVSTLELGDSALYLCASGQPENTEAFFGQGTRLTVV.

The chain employs TRBV6-6 and TRBJ2-3, with 8 bases fitting TRBD1. The J segment lost 5 bases and the V segment lost 6 bases, leaving 7 bases of the junction unmatched. CDR1 MNHNY and CDR2 SVGAGI come from the germline V gene (reference sequence). The CDR3 runs 14 residues. The CDR3 DNA follows: TGTGCCAGCAGATGGGACAGGCTCGGAGATACGCAGTATTTT. As protein: CASRWDRLGDTQYF.

The chain joins TRBV19 to TRBJ2-5; D possibly corresponds to TRBD1 (6 bases). This CDR3 has 13 residues. The germline CDR1 and CDR2 sequences are LNHDA and SQIVND (reference sequence). Trimming took off 8 bases at V and 0 bases at J, with 10 bases between the two ends. CDR3 sequence: CASAQGYQETQYF. In DNA form, the CDR3 reads TGTGCCAGTGCACAGGGTTACCAAGAGACCCAGTACTTC.

This clone appeared a few times. This rearrangement joins TRBV19 to TRBJ2-7; TRBD1 matches 10 bases. V was clipped by 1 base and J by 4 bases; unmatched bases: 4. Germline assignment: CDR1 LNHDA and CDR2 SQIVND (reference sequence). The CDR3 totals 15 residues. CDR3 sequence: CASSIGDRGRYEQYF. The DNA for the CDR3 is TGTGCCAGTAGTATAGGGGACAGGGGTAGGTACGAGCAGTACTTC.

This clone showed up just a few times. The genes are TRBV5-1 and TRBJ2-5, with D perhaps matching TRBD1 (6 bases). This CDR3 region has 18 residues. V lost 0 bases and J lost 4, with 22 bases in between. Per the germline V gene, CDR1 is SGHRS and CDR2 is YFSETQ. The CDR3 reads CASSLAWGRLESGETQYF. In nucleotides, the CDR3 is TGCGCCAGCAGCTTGGCTTGGGGGCGCCTAGAGTCGGGAGAGACCCAGTACTTC.

The rearrangement joins TRBV19 to TRBJ1-2; TRBD1 matches at 11 bases. The V gene's germline CDR1 is LNHDA and CDR2 SQIVND (reference sequence). The trim removed 5 bases at V and 3 bases at J, leaving 2 bases unmatched. The CDR3 spans 14 residues. The CDR3 region is CASSPGQGDYGYTF. The CDR3 DNA follows: TGTGCCAGTAGTCCGGGACAGGGGGACTATGGCTACACCTTC.

The CDR3 coding sequence is TGTGCCAGTCGACTAGCGGGGGGGTACACCGGGGAGCTGTTTTTT. Protein: CASRLAGGYTGELFF. The chain employs TRBV2 and TRBJ2-2, with 14 bases that match TRBD2. Germline V gene data show CDR1 as SNHLY and CDR2 as FYNNEI. V gave up 9 bases and J gave up 3 bases; unmatched junction bases: 3. CDR3 length: 15 amino acids.

This chain joins TRBV3-1 (or the pseudogene TRBV3-2) and TRBJ2-7; TRBD2 agrees at 8 bases. J was trimmed by 1 base and V by 4 bases; bases with no gene match: 6. CDR3 length: 15 residues. CDR1 LGHDT and CDR2 YNNKEL come from the germline V gene (reference sequence). The CDR3 is CASSPTGGRSYEQYF. For the CDR3, the DNA is TGTGCCAGCAGCCCAACGGGGGGGCGATCCTACGAGCAGTACTTC.

This chain connects TRBV19 to TRBJ2-7; TRBD1 matches at 7 bases. Germline CDR1 is LNHDA and CDR2 is SQIVND (reference sequence). This CDR3 spans 14 amino acids. Trimming removed 5 bases from V and 2 bases from J; junction bases left unmatched: 6. DNA of the CDR3: TGTGCCAGTAGTGTGGGACAGTCAACCTACGAGCAGTACTTC. This translates into CASSVGQSTYEQYF.

The rearrangement uses TRBV6-2 or TRBV6-3 and TRBJ1-4; D perhaps matches TRBD1 (5 bases). Per germline, CDR1 MNHEY and CDR2 SVGEGT. The V end lost 5 bases, the J end lost 3 bases, and 10 bases lay between the germline ends. The length of the CDR3 is 14 residues. CDR3 DNA sequence: TGTGCCAGCAGTGATGGACAACCTAATGAAAAACTGTTTTTT. Translated, it gives CASSDGQPNEKLFF.

This chain uses TRBV5-8 with TRBJ2-3; maybe TRBD1 (6 bases). In germline, CDR1 is SGHTS, CDR2 YDEGEE. The length of the CDR3 is 15 residues. V was trimmed by 4 bases and J by 3 bases, leaving 15 bases between them. CDR3 sequence reads: CASSPLTGGTDTQYF. CDR3 in DNA: TGTGCCAGCAGCCCTCTGACAGGCGGAACAGATACGCAGTATTTT.

The chain uses TRBV5-1 and TRBJ2-3; TRBD2 aligns across 14 bases. CDR3 length equals 16 residues. Germline CDR1 reads SGHRS; CDR2 reads YFSETQ. J was trimmed by 3 bases and V by 5 bases; bases with no gene match: 5. CDR3 protein: CASRTSGGAGTDTQYF. The CDR3 DNA is TGCGCCAGCAGGACTAGCGGGGGGGCAGGAACAGATACGCAGTATTTT.

The chain is built from TRBV21-1 and TRBJ1-5; the table's D gene call, TRBD1, was not cross checked with the DNA. TRBV21-1 is an annotated pseudogene. This CDR3 spans 20 amino acids. CDR3 sequence (DNA): TGTGCCAGCAGCAAAGGGGGGGCCGGGGACAGGGGAATCCCCAATCAGCCCCAGCATTTT. Amino acid sequence: CASSKGGAGDRGIPNQPQHF.

This chain joins TRBV28 and TRBJ1-4; D perhaps matches TRBD1 (5 bases). Trimming took 1 base from V and 4 from J, leaving 7 bases between them. CDR3 size: 14 residues. The germline CDR1 and CDR2 sequences are MDHEN and SYDVKM. This chain's CDR3 is CASSLYRSNEKLFF. CDR3 DNA: TGTGCCAGCAGTTTATACAGGAGTAATGAAAAACTGTTTTTT.